This T cell receptor beta chain was profiled in a study of CD8+CD57+ T cells in acquired aplastic anemia. Whole-study findings and limits: Overlapping CD8+ CDR3 repertoires of patients and controls contained under 30 shared sequences.

CDR1 MNHEY and CDR2 SVGAGI come from the germline V gene. This CDR3 has 15 amino acids. With 4 bases clipped from V and 4 bases from J, the junction kept 4 bases outside the gene matches. Details on this clonotype: Its antigen remains unknown. A much bigger clone sits one base away, suggesting this may be a read error.

Genomic DNA templated the TCR beta VDJ and CDR3 profiling. Each CDR3 protein gets one entry after TCRdb re-called the reads with MiXCR. The sample comprises roughly 200,000 distinct CDR3 sequences, around 60% of which are singletons, and 25% to 30% rests with the top ten. The clonotype was recovered from a human donor in good health. The chain uses TRBV6-5 and TRBJ2-1, with 10 bases that match TRBD2. Sequenced material: sorted CD4+, CD8+, or CD8+CD57+ T cells (not recorded which) from PBMCs. The CDR3 sequence is CASSCLAGAYNEQFF. The CDR3 bases are TGTGCCAGCAGTTGCCTAGCGGGGGCGTACAATGAGCAGTTCTTC.